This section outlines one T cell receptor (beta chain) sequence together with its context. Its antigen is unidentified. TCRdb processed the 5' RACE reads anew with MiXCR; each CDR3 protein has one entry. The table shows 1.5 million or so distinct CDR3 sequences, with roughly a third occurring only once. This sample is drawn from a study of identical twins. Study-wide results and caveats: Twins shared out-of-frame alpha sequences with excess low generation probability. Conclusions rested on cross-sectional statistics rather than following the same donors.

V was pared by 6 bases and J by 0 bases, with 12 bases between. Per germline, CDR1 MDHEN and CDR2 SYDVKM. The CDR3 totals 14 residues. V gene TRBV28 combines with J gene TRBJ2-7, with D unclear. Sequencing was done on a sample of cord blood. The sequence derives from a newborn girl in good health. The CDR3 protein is CASRKAWFSYEQYF. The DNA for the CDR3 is TGTGCCAGCAGGAAGGCGTGGTTCTCCTACGAGCAGTACTTC.